Below, one T cell receptor beta chain is given with its context. What it binds is not known. This CDR3 is built from 14 residues. Trimming stripped 4 bases from V and 0 bases from J, with 10 bases between. CDR1 is SGHDN and CDR2 is FVKESK in the germline V gene. The source of the sample is a study of cytomegalovirus exposure and HLA in healthy donors. Study results and caveats: Later work found most CMV-associated TCR beta chains apparently HLA-restricted. In presence/absence analyses, roughly uniform sequencing depth across donors was assumed. The availability of immune exposure information extended only to CMV serostatus.

PCR primers comprised 60 Vbeta and 13 Jbeta primers. Per the original data handling: Approximately 11 million of the 80 million or so unique TCR beta chains counted in a later analysis were shared. Sequenced by immunoSEQ multiplex PCR; TCRdb stores in-frame clones only, minus some. D and trimming were read from the DNA, whereas the V and J calls and clone size are those reported in that table. The repertoire holds approximately 180,000 clones, with over 70% as singletons. The sequencing input was PBMCs. The receptor was isolated from an older woman in good health and CMV-seropositive. The V call is TRBV14, the J call TRBJ2-7; D is unclear. CDR3 sequence (DNA): TGTGCCAGCAGCCCCCTCGTGGCCTCCTACGAGCAGTACTTC. As protein: CASSPLVASYEQYF.